Each of the 6 T cell receptor beta chains below was sequenced from the same sample in a study of blood T cell repertoires in COVID-19. Some clones are missing from TCRdb's copy, which holds only in-frame ones; the method was immunoSEQ multiplex PCR. The profile covers about 130,000 clones, with around 86% appearing a single time and about 18% taken by the ten largest. Material: PBMCs or T cells enriched from blood (not recorded which). These receptor sequences come from a young man who had recovered from COVID-19.

This chain links TRBV5-4 with TRBJ2-4; D may be TRBD1 (5 bases). Germline CDR1 and CDR2: SGHNT and YYREEE (reference sequence). V dropped 3 bases and J dropped 6 bases, with 19 bases sitting between them. The CDR3 totals 16 residues. Here the CDR3 DNA reads TGTGCCAGCAGCTCACCGGGCCAGGGTTCGGGAAACATTCAGTACTTC. Amino acids: CASSSPGQGSGNIQYF. The full variable domain, in which reference TRBV5-4 and TRBJ2-4 provide the parts outside the CDR3, is ETGVTQSPTHLIKTRGQQVTLRCSSQSGHNTVSWYQQALGQGPQFIFQYYREEENGRGNFPPRFSGLQFPNYSSELNVNALELDDSALYLCASSSPGQGSGNIQYFGAGTRLSVL.

This chain joins TRBV19 and TRBJ2-7, with TRBD2 matching 11 bases. The CDR3 loop spans 15 amino acids. V lost 5 bases to trimming and J lost 1 base; unmatched junction nucleotides: 4. The germline CDR1 and CDR2 sequences are LNHDA and SQIVND (reference sequence). The DNA for the CDR3 is TGTGCCAGTAGTTCCTTAGCGGGAGGGTCCTACGAGCAGTACTTC. Translated, it gives CASSSLAGGSYEQYF.

This clone was picked up one time. The chain recombines TRBV12-3 or TRBV12-4 with TRBJ1-2; a weak D match, TRBD1 (6 bases). The CDR3 sequence is 12 residues long. The germline V and J ends were trimmed by 7 bases and 4 bases, with 10 bases remaining between them. The DNA of the CDR3 is TGTGCCAGCAACAGGGAAGGCTATGGCTACACCTTC. Translation gives CASNREGYGYTF.

The chain links TRBV18 to TRBJ2-5; D gene ambiguous. CDR1 is KGHSH and CDR2 is LQKENI in the germline V gene. This CDR3 contains 15 residues. V was pared by 0 bases and J by 2 bases, with 10 bases between. The DNA for the CDR3 is TGTGCCAGCTCACCACCGAGGAACGGACAAGAGACCCAGTACTTC. Its protein product is CASSPPRNGQETQYF. Based on the CDR3 plus reference TRBV18 and TRBJ2-5, the full variable domain is NAGVMQNPRHLVRRRGQEARLRCSPMKGHSHVYWYRQLPEEGLKFMVYLQKENIIDESGMPKERFSAEFPKEGPSILRIQQVVRGDSAAYFCASSPPRNGQETQYFGPGTRLLVL.

This clone was seen a single time. J is TRBJ1-2 and V is TRBV4-1, with a possible D match to TRBD1 (5 bases). CDR1 and CDR2 (germline): MGHRA, YSYEKL. The CDR3 is 17 amino acids. Trimming took 3 bases from V and 5 from J, leaving 22 bases between them. The CDR3 sequence is CASSQVTGTLDRYGYTF. As DNA, the CDR3 is TGCGCCAGCAGCCAGGTTACCGGGACTCTAGATCGTTATGGCTACACCTTC.

CDR3 nucleotides: TGTGCCAGCAGTTCGGACAGGGCGAACACTGAAGCTTTCTTT. It codes for CASSSDRANTEAFF. The chain combines TRBV6-5 with TRBJ1-1; 8 bases are shared with TRBD1. The CDR3 loop spans 14 amino acids. After removal of 4 bases from V and 1 base from J, the junction contained 2 bases not matched to a gene. Germline V gene lookup returns CDR1 MNHEY and CDR2 SVGAGI.